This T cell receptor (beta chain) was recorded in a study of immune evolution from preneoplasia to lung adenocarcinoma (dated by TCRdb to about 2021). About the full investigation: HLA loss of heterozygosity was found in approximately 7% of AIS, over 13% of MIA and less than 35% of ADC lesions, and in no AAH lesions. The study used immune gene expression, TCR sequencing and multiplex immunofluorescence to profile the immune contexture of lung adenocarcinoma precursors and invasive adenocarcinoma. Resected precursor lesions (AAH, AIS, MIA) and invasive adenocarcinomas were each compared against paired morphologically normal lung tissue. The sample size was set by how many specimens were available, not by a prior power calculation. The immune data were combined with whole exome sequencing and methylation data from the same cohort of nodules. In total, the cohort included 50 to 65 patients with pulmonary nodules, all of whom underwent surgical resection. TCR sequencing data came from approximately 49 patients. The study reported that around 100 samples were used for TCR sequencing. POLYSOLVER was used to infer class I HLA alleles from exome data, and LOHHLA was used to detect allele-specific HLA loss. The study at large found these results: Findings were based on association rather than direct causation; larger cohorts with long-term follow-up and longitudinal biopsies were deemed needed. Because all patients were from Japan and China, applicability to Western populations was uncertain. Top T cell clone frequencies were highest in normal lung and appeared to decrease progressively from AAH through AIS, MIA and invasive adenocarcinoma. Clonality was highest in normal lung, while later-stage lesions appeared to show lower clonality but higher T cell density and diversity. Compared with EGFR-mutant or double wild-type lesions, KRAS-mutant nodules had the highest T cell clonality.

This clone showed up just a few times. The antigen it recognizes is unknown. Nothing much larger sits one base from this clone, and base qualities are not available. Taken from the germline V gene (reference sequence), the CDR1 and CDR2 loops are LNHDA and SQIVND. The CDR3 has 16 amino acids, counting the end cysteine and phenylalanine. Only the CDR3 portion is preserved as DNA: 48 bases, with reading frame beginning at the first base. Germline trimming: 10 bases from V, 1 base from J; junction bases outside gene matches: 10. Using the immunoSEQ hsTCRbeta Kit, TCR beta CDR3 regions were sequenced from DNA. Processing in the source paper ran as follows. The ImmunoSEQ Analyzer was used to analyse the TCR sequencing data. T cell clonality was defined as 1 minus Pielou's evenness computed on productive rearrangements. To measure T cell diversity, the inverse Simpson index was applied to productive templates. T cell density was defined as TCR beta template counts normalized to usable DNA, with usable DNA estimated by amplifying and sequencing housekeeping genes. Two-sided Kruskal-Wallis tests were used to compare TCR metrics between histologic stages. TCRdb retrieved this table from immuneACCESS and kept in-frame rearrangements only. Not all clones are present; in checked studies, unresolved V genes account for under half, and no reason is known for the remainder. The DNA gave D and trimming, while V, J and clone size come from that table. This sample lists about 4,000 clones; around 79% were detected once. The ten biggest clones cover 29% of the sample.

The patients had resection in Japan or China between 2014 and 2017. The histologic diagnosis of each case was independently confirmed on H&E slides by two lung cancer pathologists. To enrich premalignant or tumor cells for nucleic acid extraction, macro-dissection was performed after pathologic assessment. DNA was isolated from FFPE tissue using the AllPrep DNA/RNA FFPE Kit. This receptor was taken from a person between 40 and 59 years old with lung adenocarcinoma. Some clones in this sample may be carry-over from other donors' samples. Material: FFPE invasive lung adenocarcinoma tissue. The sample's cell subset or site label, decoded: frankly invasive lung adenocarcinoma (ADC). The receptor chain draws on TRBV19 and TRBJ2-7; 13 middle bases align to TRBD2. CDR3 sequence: CATSRTSGSRSYEQYF. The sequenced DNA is TGTGCCACATCCAGGACTAGCGGGAGCCGGTCCTACGAGCAGTACTTC. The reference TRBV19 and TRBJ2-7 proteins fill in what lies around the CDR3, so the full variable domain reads DGGITQSPKYLFRKEGQNVTLSCEQNLNHDAMYWYRQDPGQGLRLIYYSQIVNDFQKGDIAEGYSVSREKKESFPLTVTSAQKNPTAFYLCATSRTSGSRSYEQYFGPGTRLTVT.